These T cell receptor beta chains were read from a single sample in a study of CD8 T cells in ankylosing spondylitis. Using its own MiXCR run on the 5' RACE reads, TCRdb lists one record per CDR3 protein. This sample has about 24,000 distinct CDR3 sequences, with 10% to 15% found just once. Sequenced sample: blood. These receptors came from a male donor with ankylosing spondylitis or in good health (not recorded which). The CDR3 runs from the conserved cysteine through the conserved F or W. Each record gives: V gene, D gene, clone size, J gene, CDR3 protein, CDR3 DNA. The D gene is left open where the match is weak. Not every row has a clone size; where given, it reads once, few, many or a size class.

>TRBV12-3/TRBV12-4|TRBD2|-|TRBJ2-3
CASSFLLAGGPDTQYF
TGTGCCAGCAGTTTCCTTCTAGCGGGGGGCCCAGATACGCAGTATTTT
>TRBV6-6|-|few|TRBJ1-4
CASADREKLFF
TGTGCCAGCGCTGACAGGGAAAAACTGTTTTTT
>TRBV24-1|TRBD1|many|TRBJ2-3
CATSEPTGGLGTDTQYF
TGTGCCACCAGTGAACCGACAGGGGGCCTAGGGACAGATACGCAGTATTTT
>TRBV7-2|-|few|TRBJ2-2
CASTRDAGSGELFF
TGTGCCAGCACCCGGGATGCCGGTTCCGGGGAGCTGTTTTTT
>TRBV6-2/TRBV6-3|-|many|TRBJ2-6
CASRAGGTGANVLTF
TGTGCCAGCAGGGCCGGAGGCACTGGGGCCAACGTCCTGACTTTC
>TRBV6-5|-|many|TRBJ2-1
CASSYSMALGSNEQFF
TGTGCCAGCAGTTACTCGATGGCTTTGGGGTCCAATGAGCAGTTCTTC
>TRBV5-1|-|many|TRBJ2-2
CASSFRGLGGELFF
TGCGCCAGCAGCTTTCGGGGGCTTGGCGGGGAGCTGTTTTTT
>TRBV27|TRBD1|many|TRBJ1-1
CASSLRGENTEAFF
TGTGCCAGCAGCCTCAGGGGGGAGAACACTGAAGCTTTCTTT
>TRBV11-2|TRBD2|-|TRBJ2-5
CASSPSGGAWTQYF
TGTGCCAGCAGCCCAAGCGGGGGGGCCTGGACCCAGTACTTC
>TRBV6-2/TRBV6-3|-|few|TRBJ2-3
CASSLLSTDTQYF
TGTGCCAGCAGTTTGCTGAGCACAGATACGCAGTATTTT
>TRBV20-1|-|-|TRBJ1-1
CSARGDRSNTEAFF
TGCAGTGCTAGGGGCGACAGATCGAACACTGAAGCTTTCTTT
>TRBV7-7|TRBD1|-|TRBJ2-5
CASSSTGVETQYF
TGTGCCAGCAGCTCGACAGGGGTAGAGACCCAGTACTTC
>TRBV7-3|TRBD2|-|TRBJ2-3
CASSLLAGGSTDTQYF
TGTGCCAGCAGCTTACTAGCGGGAGGGAGCACAGATACGCAGTATTTT
>TRBV20-1|TRBD2|few|TRBJ2-2
CSARDLAGGRGGELFF
TGCAGTGCTAGAGATCTAGCGGGGGGCCGTGGCGGGGAGCTGTTTTTT
>TRBV28|-|few|TRBJ2-3
CASSPSTRTQYF
TGTGCCAGCAGTCCCTCTACTAGGACGCAGTATTTT
>TRBV6-6|-|-|TRBJ2-6
CASSYSSGANVLTF
TGTGCCAGCAGTTACTCCTCTGGGGCCAACGTCCTGACTTTC
>TRBV11-2|TRBD2|few|TRBJ2-1
CASSLEAGGYNEQFF
TGTGCCAGCAGCTTAGAAGCGGGAGGGTACAATGAGCAGTTCTTC
>TRBV20-1|TRBD1|few|TRBJ2-1
CSARSRQGGSLNEQFF
TGCAGTGCTAGATCCCGACAGGGTGGATCATTAAATGAGCAGTTCTTC
>TRBV5-4|TRBD2|-|TRBJ2-1
CASRAPRSGGSYNEQFF
TGTGCCAGCAGGGCCCCCAGGAGCGGGGGCTCCTACAATGAGCAGTTCTTC
>TRBV28|TRBD1|-|TRBJ2-7
CASRPDRGNSYEQYF
TGTGCCAGCAGACCAGACAGGGGCAACTCCTACGAGCAGTACTTC
>TRBV5-1|-|few|TRBJ2-7
CASSLGLVGYEQYF
TGCGCCAGCAGCTTAGGGCTCGTTGGCTACGAGCAGTACTTC
>TRBV4-3|-|medium-sized|TRBJ2-2
CASSQDVDGARGELFF
TGCGCCAGCAGCCAAGATGTCGACGGTGCCCGAGGGGAGCTGTTTTTT
>TRBV11-1|-|once|TRBJ2-1
CASSQTRDSTYNEQFF
TGTGCCAGCAGCCAGACCCGGGACTCCACCTACAATGAGCAGTTCTTC
>TRBV7-2|-|many|TRBJ2-3
CASSLVGRTDTQYF
TGTGCCAGCAGCTTAGTCGGACGCACAGATACGCAGTATTTT
>TRBV5-4|TRBD2|many|TRBJ2-2
CASSPRGDTGELFF
TGTGCCAGCAGCCCTCGGGGGGACACCGGGGAGCTGTTTTTT
>TRBV3-1|-|many|TRBJ2-2
CASSLRQYTGELFF
TGTGCCAGCAGCCTCCGACAGTACACCGGGGAGCTGTTTTTT
>TRBV20-1|TRBD1|few|TRBJ2-2
CSAISRGRTGELFF
TGCAGTGCTATATCGAGGGGGCGGACCGGGGAGCTGTTTTTT
>TRBV3-1|-|many|TRBJ2-2
CASSQDSWLHANTGELFF
TGTGCCAGCAGCCAAGATAGCTGGCTCCACGCGAACACCGGGGAGCTGTTTTTT
>TRBV2|TRBD1|many|TRBJ1-4
CASRPGQGRKLFF
TGTGCCAGCCGACCCGGACAGGGGCGAAAACTGTTTTTT
>TRBV6-2/TRBV6-3|-|many|TRBJ2-7
CASSFAGNEQYF
TGTGCCAGCAGTTTTGCGGGCAACGAGCAGTACTTC
>TRBV7-2|-|-|TRBJ1-3
CASRSRGSGNTIYF
TGTGCCAGCAGGTCGCGGGGCTCTGGAAACACCATATATTTT
>TRBV3-1|-|few|TRBJ2-4
CASSRYTENIQYF
TGTGCCAGCAGCCGCTACACGGAAAACATTCAGTACTTC
>TRBV5-1|TRBD1|few|TRBJ1-2
CASSSARDRLDGGYTF
TGCGCCAGCAGCTCGGCGAGGGACAGACTCGATGGTGGCTACACCTTC
>TRBV9|-|few|TRBJ1-4
CASSVDGEGATNEKLFF
TGTGCCAGCAGCGTAGACGGAGAGGGTGCAACTAATGAAAAACTGTTTTTT
>TRBV29-1|-|-|TRBJ2-3
CSAWDRTQYF
TGCAGCGCCTGGGACCGTACGCAGTATTTT
>TRBV5-1|-|many|TRBJ2-7
CASSLWDWESEQYF
TGCGCCAGCAGCTTGTGGGACTGGGAGAGCGAGCAGTACTTC
>TRBV20-1|-|few|TRBJ2-1
CSAGTSLREQFF
TGCAGTGCCGGGACTTCCCTAAGGGAGCAGTTCTTC
>TRBV5-1|-|many|TRBJ2-1
CASSLEATSNEQFF
TGCGCCAGCAGCTTGGAGGCTACCAGCAATGAGCAGTTCTTC
>TRBV29-1|TRBD2|many|TRBJ2-3
CSVEEIKLAGGSTDTQYF
TGCAGCGTTGAAGAAATAAAACTAGCGGGAGGTAGCACAGATACGCAGTATTTT
>TRBV12-3/TRBV12-4|-|-|TRBJ1-2
CASSFEQSSIANYGYTF
TGTGCCAGCAGTTTCGAGCAAAGCTCCATAGCTAACTATGGCTACACCTTC
>TRBV4-3|-|many|TRBJ2-1
CASSLSGNEQFF
TGCGCCAGCAGCCTGAGCGGCAATGAGCAGTTCTTC
>TRBV28|TRBD1|-|TRBJ1-4
CASSLPGGNEKLFF
TGTGCCAGCAGTTTGCCAGGGGGTAATGAAAAACTGTTTTTT
>TRBV5-1|-|many|TRBJ2-3
CASSYSKADTQYF
TGCGCCAGCAGCTACAGCAAAGCAGATACGCAGTATTTT
>TRBV20-1|TRBD1|-|TRBJ2-1
CSARKGTAGPNEQFF
TGCAGTGCTAGAAAGGGGACAGCCGGCCCAAATGAGCAGTTCTTC
>TRBV7-3|TRBD2|-|TRBJ2-1
CASSPSASGGYNEQFF
TGTGCCAGCAGCCCCTCGGCTAGCGGGGGGTACAATGAGCAGTTCTTC
>TRBV20-1|-|-|TRBJ2-2
CSASPDQPGGELFF
TGCAGTGCTAGCCCTGACCAGCCTGGCGGGGAGCTGTTTTTT
>TRBV29-1|-|few|TRBJ2-1
CSVDLQYNEQFF
TGCAGCGTTGACCTACAGTACAATGAGCAGTTCTTC
>TRBV7-8|-|many|TRBJ2-5
CASSSLGGQLETQYF
TGTGCCAGCAGCTCCCTGGGGGGGCAGCTGGAGACCCAGTACTTC
>TRBV30|-|few|TRBJ2-3
CAWSGDRATQYF
TGTGCCTGGAGTGGGGACCGAGCAACGCAGTATTTT
>TRBV28|TRBD2|few|TRBJ2-3
CASSPGTSGRTDTQYF
TGTGCCAGCAGCCCCGGGACTAGCGGGAGAACAGATACGCAGTATTTT
>TRBV7-2|-|few|TRBJ2-1
CASSFSGGRYNEQFF
TGTGCCAGCAGCTTTTCCGGGGGGCGGTACAATGAGCAGTTCTTC
>TRBV7-3|-|-|TRBJ2-3
CASSPRAGITDTQYF
TGTGCCAGCAGCCCAAGGGCGGGTATCACAGATACGCAGTATTTT
>TRBV20-1|-|many|TRBJ2-3
CSASSTTDTQYF
TGCAGTGCTTCTAGTACCACAGATACGCAGTATTTT